This TCR beta chain was recorded in a study of shared clonotypes between healthy human individuals. Every subset's genomic DNA went evenly onto several immunoSEQ plates. Clones were sequenced by immunoSEQ multiplex PCR, and TCRdb holds only the in-frame ones, with some missing. The data contain 330,000 or so clones, roughly 70% of them singletons. V was cut by 1 base and J by 0 bases, with 7 bases left in between. Germline CDR1 and CDR2: SGHRS and YFSETQ. CDR3 length: 14 amino acids. This chain joins TRBV5-1 and TRBJ1-1; D gene uncertain. Sequencing was done on a sample of memory CD4+ T cells sorted from blood. As for subset: CD45RA-negative fraction. This receptor was identified in a man aged 25 to 45 in good health. The CDR3 protein is CASSLLGLNTEAFF. The CDR3 DNA reads TGCGCCAGCAGCTTGCTGGGGTTGAACACTGAAGCTTTCTTT.